A selection of T cell receptor beta chains follows, all from one sample in a study of tumor-infiltrating lymphocytes in primary liver carcinoma. TCRdb called the multiplex PCR reads again in MiXCR, with one record for every CDR3 protein. The sample holds 250,000 to 350,000 distinct CDR3 sequences, around three fifths seen once. Sequencing used peripheral blood. The receptors derive from a woman between 25 and 40 years old with primary liver carcinoma and hepatitis B virus infection. Each CDR3 is given with its conserved first and last residue. D genes are given only for firm matches. Some rows have no size entry. The others give once, few or many, or a class for an expanded clone.

j_call cdr3_length d_call v_call clone_size cdr3_nt cdr3_aa
TRBJ1-1 15 - TRBV6-6 few TGTGCCAGCAGTTACTCGAGCGGGGCGAACACTGAAGCTTTCTTT CASSYSSGANTEAFF
TRBJ2-1 16 - TRBV6-5 - TGTACCAGCAGCTACGGACCGCAGGAGGGCCAAAATGAGCAGTTCTTC CTSSYGPQEGQNEQFF
TRBJ2-7 12 - TRBV29-1 many TGCAGCGTTGGTACAGGAACCTACGAGCAGTACTTC CSVGTGTYEQYF
TRBJ2-1 14 TRBD2 TRBV11-2 - TGTGCCAGAAGCTCAACGGGAGGTTTTAATGAGCTGTTCTTC CARSSTGGFNELFF
TRBJ2-7 15 - TRBV4-2 - TGTGCCAGCGGCCAAGATCAGGGAGGTTATTACGAGCAGTACTTC CASGQDQGGYYEQYF
TRBJ1-5 18 TRBD1 TRBV4-1 - TGCGCCAGCAGTGTCGGACAGGGGAGCTTTTATATCAATCAGCCCCAGCATTTT CASSVGQGSFYINQPQHF
TRBJ2-6 15 - TRBV6-1 many TGTGCCAGCATCCCTGGGAGCTCTGGGGCCAACGTCCTGACTTTC CASIPGSSGANVLTF
TRBJ2-7 15 - TRBV11-3 many TGTGCCAGCAGCTTAGGTGGAAGTATGAAGAACGAGCAGTACTTC CASSLGGSMKNEQYF
TRBJ2-5 14 - TRBV7-9 - TGTGCCAGCAGCTACGGGCTACCCACAGAGACCCAGTACTTC CASSYGLPTETQYF
TRBJ1-1 14 TRBD1 TRBV14 once TGTGCCGGCAGCCCGGGACAGAGACTAACTGAAGCTTTCTTT CAGSPGQRLTEAFF
TRBJ2-1 14 TRBD2 TRBV6-5 - TGTGCCAGCAGGCTAGCGGGAGAAGTGAATGGGCAGTTCTTT CASRLAGEVNGQFF
TRBJ1-5 14 - TRBV12-3/TRBV12-4 - TGTGCCAGCGGGTGGGGGATAGGAAATCAGCCCCAGCATTTT CASGWGIGNQPQHF